These T cell receptor beta chains were read from a single sample in a study of breast tumors, draining lymph nodes, adjacent tissues. TCRdb processed the multiplex PCR reads anew with MiXCR; each CDR3 protein has one entry. The sample records 50,000 to 85,000 distinct CDR3 sequences, around two fifths being singletons. Material for sequencing was breast tumor tissue. The receptors stem from a female donor with breast cancer. Some clones in this sample may be carry-over from other donors' samples. Both conserved end residues are part of each CDR3. Each record gives: clone size, J gene, V gene, CDR3 length, D gene, CDR3 protein, CDR3 DNA. D genes are given only for firm matches. Not every row has a clone size; where given, it reads once, few, many or a size class.

many,TRBJ1-4,TRBV4-1,15,.,CASSPQRQGDEKLFF,TGCGCCAGCAGCCCCCAGAGGCAGGGAGATGAAAAACTGTTTTTT
many,TRBJ1-6,TRBV7-9,16,TRBD1,CASSLGPGQGNSPLHF,TGTGCCAGCAGCTTAGGGCCGGGACAGGGGAATTCACCCCTCCACTTT
many,TRBJ1-2,TRBV5-1,15,.,CASSLGQTTNYGYTF,TGCGCCAGCAGCTTGGGGCAAACTACTAACTATGGCTACACCTTC
.,TRBJ2-5,TRBV7-9,13,.,CASSPDGKETQYF,TGTGCCAGCAGTCCTGACGGGAAAGAGACCCAGTACTTC
many,TRBJ1-2,TRBV9,16,TRBD1,CASSEDPGGVNYGYTF,TGTGCCAGCAGCGAGGATCCAGGGGGCGTGAACTATGGCTACACCTTC
many,TRBJ1-2,TRBV29-1,13,.,CSGGRGVNYGYTF,TGCAGCGGGGGACGGGGGGTTAACTATGGCTACACCTTC
.,TRBJ2-2,TRBV27,17,TRBD2,CASSSRLAGGNTGELFF,TGTGCCAGCAGTTCCCGACTAGCGGGGGGCAACACCGGGGAGCTGTTTTTT
many,TRBJ2-3,TRBV11-1,14,.,CASTNTGSTDTQYF,TGTGCCAGTACCAATACAGGGAGCACAGATACGCAGTATTTT
many,TRBJ2-1,TRBV20-1,15,TRBD1,CSAPPGTGEFDEQFF,TGCAGTGCTCCCCCTGGGACAGGGGAATTCGATGAGCAGTTCTTC
many,TRBJ2-1,TRBV18,15,TRBD1,CASSSKGTGLREQFF,TGTGCCAGCTCCTCCAAAGGGACAGGTTTAAGAGAGCAGTTCTTC
many,TRBJ1-2,TRBV20-1,15,.,CSARDYLSGNYGYTF,TGCAGTGCTAGAGATTACCTTTCGGGGAACTATGGCTACACCTTC
few,TRBJ1-1,TRBV6-6,13,.,CASSTTTGTEAFF,TGTGCCAGCAGCACAACTACGGGGACTGAAGCTTTCTTT
many,TRBJ2-3,TRBV27,15,.,CASSGEPGQTDTQYF,TGTGCCAGCAGCGGGGAGCCAGGGCAGACAGATACGCAGTATTTT
.,TRBJ1-5,TRBV10-3,13,.,CAISGDYEQPQHF,TGTGCCATCAGTGGAGACTACGAGCAGCCCCAGCATTTT
many,TRBJ1-1,TRBV7-2,14,TRBD1,CASSLAGGRTEAFF,TGTGCCAGCAGTTTAGCAGGGGGCAGGACTGAAGCTTTCTTT
once,TRBJ1-5,TRBV20-1,15,TRBD1,CSARSFQGDFEPQHF,TGCAGTGCTAGATCGTTCCAGGGGGACTTTGAGCCCCAGCATTTT
.,TRBJ1-2,TRBV20-1,12,.,CSAEGEGYGYTF,TGCAGCGCTGAGGGTGAGGGCTATGGCTACACCTTC
many,TRBJ2-7,TRBV12-3/TRBV12-4,12,TRBD2,CASSPRLAGPYF,TGTGCCAGCAGTCCACGACTAGCGGGCCCGTACTTC
many,TRBJ2-7,TRBV20-1,11,.,CSARVGYEQYF,TGCAGTGCTAGAGTGGGCTACGAGCAGTACTTC
.,TRBJ2-7,TRBV5-5,14,TRBD2,CASSHPGGFYEQYF,TGTGCCAGCAGCCACCCCGGGGGGTTCTACGAGCAGTACTTC
many,TRBJ1-6,TRBV2,18,.,CASTSHMTIQLGRSPLHF,TGTGCCAGCACCTCCCACATGACGATACAGCTGGGGCGTTCACCCCTCCACTTT
many,TRBJ1-2,TRBV25-1,13,TRBD1,CASSDWTGDGYTF,TGTGCCAGCAGTGACTGGACAGGGGACGGCTACACCTTC
many,TRBJ2-7,TRBV18,14,TRBD1,CASSPVTGRHEQYF,TGTGCCAGCTCACCCGTGACAGGGAGACACGAGCAGTACTTC
many,TRBJ2-1,TRBV25-1,15,TRBD2,CASSRLGGAYNEQFF,TGTGCCAGCAGTCGGCTGGGGGGGGCCTACAATGAGCAGTTCTTC
many,TRBJ2-3,TRBV15,17,TRBD2,CATSRYRGLAGADTQYF,TGTGCCACCAGCAGATACCGGGGACTAGCGGGAGCAGATACGCAGTATTTT
.,TRBJ1-4,TRBV7-2,16,.,CASGPGLMGGVEKLFF,TGTGCCAGCGGGCCCGGTTTGATGGGGGGGGTTGAAAAACTGTTTTTT
many,TRBJ1-2,TRBV7-8,15,.,CASSLPGRGIYGYTF,TGTGCCAGCAGCTTACCAGGGAGGGGGATTTATGGCTACACCTTC
.,TRBJ2-5,TRBV7-2,15,.,CASSPRGAGQETQHF,TGTGCCAGCAGCCCCCGCGGGGCGGGACAAGAGACCCAGCACTTC
.,TRBJ1-6,TRBV3-1,15,TRBD1,CASSQGDRGKRPLHF,TGCGCCAGCAGCCAAGGCGACAGGGGCAAGAGACCCCTCCACTTT
.,TRBJ2-3,TRBV7-9,18,TRBD2,CASSFPLLAGGGADTQYF,TGTGCCAGCAGTTTCCCCCTACTAGCGGGGGGTGGTGCAGATACGCAGTATTTT